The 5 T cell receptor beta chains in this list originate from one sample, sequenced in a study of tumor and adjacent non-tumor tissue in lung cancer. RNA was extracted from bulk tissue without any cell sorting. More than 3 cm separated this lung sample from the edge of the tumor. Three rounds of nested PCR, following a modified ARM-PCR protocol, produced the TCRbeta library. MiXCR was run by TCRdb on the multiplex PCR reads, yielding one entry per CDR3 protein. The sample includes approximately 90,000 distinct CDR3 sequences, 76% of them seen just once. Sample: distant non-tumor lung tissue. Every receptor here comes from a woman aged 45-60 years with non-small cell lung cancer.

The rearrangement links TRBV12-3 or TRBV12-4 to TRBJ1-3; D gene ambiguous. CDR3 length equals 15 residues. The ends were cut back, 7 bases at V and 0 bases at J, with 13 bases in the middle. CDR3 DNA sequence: TGTGCCAGCAAACCCAAGACGGACTCTGGAAACACCATATATTTT. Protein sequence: CASKPKTDSGNTIYF.

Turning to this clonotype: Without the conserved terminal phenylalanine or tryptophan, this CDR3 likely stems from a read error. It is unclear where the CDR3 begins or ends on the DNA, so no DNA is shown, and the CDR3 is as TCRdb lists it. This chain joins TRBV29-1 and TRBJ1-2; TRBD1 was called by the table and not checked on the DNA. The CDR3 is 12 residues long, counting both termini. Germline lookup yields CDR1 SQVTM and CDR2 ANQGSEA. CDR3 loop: CSVWGQGDGYTL.

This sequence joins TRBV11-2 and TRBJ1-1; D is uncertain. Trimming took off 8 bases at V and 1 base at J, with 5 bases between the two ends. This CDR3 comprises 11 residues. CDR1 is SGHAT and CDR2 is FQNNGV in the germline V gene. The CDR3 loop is CASRGNTEAFF. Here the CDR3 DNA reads TGTGCCAGCCGAGGGAACACTGAAGCTTTCTTT.

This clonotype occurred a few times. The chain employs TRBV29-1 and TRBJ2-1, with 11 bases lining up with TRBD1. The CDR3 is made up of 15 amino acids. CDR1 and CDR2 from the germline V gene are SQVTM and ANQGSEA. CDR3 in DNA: TGCGGTTGTACTACCGGGACAGGGGGGTACAATGAGCAGTTCTTC. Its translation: CGCTTGTGGYNEQFF.

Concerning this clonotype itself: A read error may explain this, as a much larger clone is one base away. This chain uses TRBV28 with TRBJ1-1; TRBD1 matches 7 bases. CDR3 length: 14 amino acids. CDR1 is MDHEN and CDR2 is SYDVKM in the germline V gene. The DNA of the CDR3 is TGTGCCAGCAGTATGACAGGGAAGAACATTGAAGCTTTCTTT. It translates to CASSMTGKNIEAFF.